Presented here are 21 T cell receptor beta chains from one specimen sequenced in a study of blood T cell repertoires in COVID-19. Method: immunoSEQ multiplex PCR; TCRdb's copy keeps in-frame clones and lacks some. The sample lists around 140,000 clones, 84% occurring once. Source material: peripheral blood. All receptors derive from a man between 60 and 70 years old with active or convalescent COVID-19.

The CDR3 sequence is CASSIGARSTDTQYF. DNA of the CDR3: TGTGCCAGTAGTATTGGGGCGAGAAGCACAGATACGCAGTATTTT. The chain employs TRBV19 and TRBJ2-3; the D gene is possibly TRBD1 (5 bases). CDR3 size: 15 residues. Trimming stripped 3 bases from V and 0 bases from J, with 10 bases between. The germline V gene has CDR1 LNHDA and CDR2 SQIVND (reference sequence).

The chain employs TRBV9 and TRBJ2-3, with D tentatively TRBD2 (5 bases). V dropped 4 bases and J dropped 2 bases, with 11 bases sitting between them. Germline CDR1 SGDLS, CDR2 YYNGEE. There are 14 residues in the CDR3. The CDR3: CASSLTTFTDTQYF. CDR3 coding DNA: TGTGCCAGCAGCCTGACTACATTCACAGATACGCAGTATTTT.

V is TRBV7-9 and J is TRBJ1-3, with TRBD1 as a possible D gene (5 bases). The germline V gene has CDR1 SEHNR and CDR2 FQNEAQ (reference sequence). V lost 5 bases and J 1 base, leaving 15 bases between the germline ends. This CDR3 spans 16 amino acids. The CDR3 DNA reads as TGTGCCAGCAGCCCATGGGGGGTCTCTTCTGGAAACACCATATATTTT. Protein sequence: CASSPWGVSSGNTIYF.

This clone was detected only a few times. The chain employs TRBV3-1 (or the pseudogene TRBV3-2) and TRBJ1-1; 7 nucleotides align to TRBD1. Trimming at V came to 5 bases and at J to 0 bases, leaving 6 bases not matched to a gene. The CDR3 runs 15 residues. Germline assignment: CDR1 LGHDT and CDR2 YNNKEL (reference sequence). In DNA form, the CDR3 reads TGTGCCAGCAGCTCCCGAGGGGGCCTGAACACTGAAGCTTTCTTT. Translation: CASSSRGGLNTEAFF.

The sample holds a few counts of this clone. The chain uses TRBV18 and TRBJ1-5; D is ambiguous. Germline CDR1 reads KGHSH; CDR2 reads LQKENI. V dropped 3 bases and J dropped 6 bases, with 6 bases sitting between them. This CDR3 region has 12 residues. This CDR3 is CASSPPFQPQHF. CDR3 nucleotide sequence: TGTGCCAGCTCACCCCCATTTCAGCCCCAGCATTTT. The variable domain in full, with the rest retrieved from reference TRBV18 and TRBJ1-5, is NAGVMQNPRHLVRRRGQEARLRCSPMKGHSHVYWYRQLPEEGLKFMVYLQKENIIDESGMPKERFSAEFPKEGPSILRIQQVVRGDSAAYFCASSPPFQPQHFGDGTRLSIL.

This rearrangement joins TRBV5-1 to TRBJ2-7; TRBD1 aligns across 8 bases. Losses at the gene ends were 0 bases for V and 1 base for J; bases not matched to a gene: 18. Per the germline V gene, CDR1 is SGHRS and CDR2 is YFSETQ. There are 20 residues in the CDR3. The CDR3 loop reads CASSLAGQGAPSGPSYEQYV. The CDR3 nucleotides read TGCGCCAGCAGCTTGGCCGGCCAGGGGGCGCCAAGCGGTCCATCCTACGAGCAGTACGTC.

The chain employs TRBV6-2 or TRBV6-3 and TRBJ2-1; TRBD2 might be the D (6 bases). V was cut by 4 bases and J by 8 bases, with 21 bases left in between. The CDR3 sequence is 16 residues long. The germline CDR1 and CDR2 sequences are MNHEY and SVGEGT. CDR3 nucleotides: TGTGCCAGCAGTTTTTATCGCGGGATCAATCTGGATGAGCAGTTCTTC. Protein: CASSFYRGINLDEQFF.

This sequence joins TRBV19 and TRBJ2-3; D possibly corresponds to TRBD1 (6 bases). CDR1 is LNHDA, CDR2 SQIVND, per germline (reference sequence). The CDR3 is made up of 14 amino acids. The V end lost 5 bases, the J end lost 6 bases, and 15 bases lay between the germline ends. Here the CDR3 reads CASSETTGFDTQYF. The CDR3 bases are TGTGCCAGTAGTGAAACTACAGGGTTTGATACGCAGTATTTT.

The chain combines TRBV25-1 with TRBJ2-1; D possibly corresponds to TRBD1 (6 bases). Germline V gene sequence: CDR1 MGHDK, CDR2 SYGVNS. The CDR3 totals 15 residues. The V gene lost 3 bases and the J gene lost 9 bases, with 18 bases spanning the gap. The CDR3 region is CASSELQGLSREQFF. The CDR3 nucleotides are TGTGCCAGCAGTGAGCTCCAGGGGCTAAGTCGTGAGCAGTTCTTC.

This chain joins TRBV12-3 or TRBV12-4 and TRBJ1-2; 9 nucleotides match TRBD1. After removal of 5 bases from V and 8 bases from J, the junction contained 6 bases not matched to a gene. This CDR3 is 13 amino acids long. In DNA form, the CDR3 reads TGTGCCAGCAGTGGGACAGGGTCGGGCGGCTACACCTTC. Protein sequence: CASSGTGSGGYTF.

The chain joins TRBV11-3 to TRBJ2-1; 8 bases are shared with TRBD2. Per germline, CDR1 SGHNT and CDR2 YENEEA. This CDR3 contains 16 residues. J gave up 7 bases and V 3 bases, and 11 bases lay outside the gene matches. This CDR3 reads CASSFSGVLAGNEQFF. CDR3 nucleotide sequence: TGTGCCAGCAGCTTCTCTGGGGTATTAGCGGGGAATGAGCAGTTCTTC. Supplemented by reference TRBV11-3 and TRBJ2-1, the full variable domain reads EAGVVQSPRYKIIEKKQPVAFWCNPISGHNTLYWYLQNLGQGPELLIRYENEEAVDDSQLPKDRFSAERLKGVDSTLKIQPAELGDSAVYLCASSFSGVLAGNEQFFGPGTRLTVL.

The chain couples TRBV21-1 to TRBJ2-4; the D segment call TRBD2 is taken from the table without a DNA check. TRBV21-1 is tagged as a pseudogene. The CDR3 runs 21 residues. Here the CDR3 reads CASSSGLAGGFFILAKNIQYF. DNA for the CDR3: TGTGCCAGCAGCAGTGGACTAGCGGGAGGGTTCTTCATTCTAGCCAAAAACATTCAGTACTTC.

The V gene is TRBV12-3 or TRBV12-4, the J gene TRBJ1-6, with D tentatively TRBD1 (6 bases). This CDR3 spans 13 amino acids. Trimming left V 6 bases short and J 9 bases short, with 12 bases between. The DNA of the CDR3 is TGTGCCAGCAGCCCCAGGGGAAGTTCACCCCTCCACTTT. It is translated as CASSPRGSSPLHF.

The rearrangement uses TRBV9 and TRBJ1-2; TRBD1 might be the D (5 bases). With 3 bases removed from V and 4 bases from J, the gap between germline ends came to 16 bases. CDR3 size: 15 residues. CDR1 is SGDLS and CDR2 is YYNGEE in the germline V gene. The CDR3: CASSAPLSGGYGYTF. The CDR3 nucleotides read TGTGCCAGCAGCGCCCCCCTATCGGGGGGCTATGGCTACACCTTC.

The chain couples TRBV9 to TRBJ2-1, with TRBD2 identical over 7 bases. Germline CDR1 reads SGDLS; CDR2 reads YYNGEE. This CDR3 is built from 15 residues. V gave up 0 bases and J gave up 6 bases; unmatched junction bases: 6. The CDR3 is CASSVDLAVSNEQFF. CDR3 DNA sequence: TGTGCCAGCAGCGTAGACCTAGCGGTCTCCAATGAGCAGTTCTTC.

The V gene is TRBV4-3, the J gene TRBJ1-4; 9 nucleotides match TRBD1. V gave up 1 base and J gave up 7 bases; unmatched junction bases: 4. The germline gives CDR1 LGHNA, CDR2 YSLEER. The length of the CDR3 is 15 residues. CDR3 bases: TGCGCCAGCAGCCAAGGGGACAGGGTGTCTGAAAAACTGTTTTTT. It yields the protein CASSQGDRVSEKLFF.

The chain combines TRBV20-1 with TRBJ2-7, with D uncertain. V dropped 1 base and J dropped 3 bases, with 4 bases sitting between them. The CDR3 contains 11 residues. Germline CDR1 reads DFQATT; CDR2 reads SNEGSKA (reference sequence). CDR3 bases: TGCAGTGCTAGAGTATTCTACGAGCAGTACTTC. This codes for CSARVFYEQYF.

This sequence joins TRBV6-2 or TRBV6-3 and TRBJ1-5; no definite D call. This CDR3 region has 16 residues. V was pared by 2 bases and J by 0 bases, with 11 bases between. CDR1 and CDR2 from the germline V gene are MNHEY and SVGEGT. The DNA of the CDR3 is TGTGCCAGCAGTTACGGTAGCAGCTATAGCAATCAGCCCCAGCATTTT. Translation gives CASSYGSSYSNQPQHF.

DNA for the CDR3: TGTGCCAGCTCACCGGGACAGATCAATCAGCCCCAGCATTTT. Protein: CASSPGQINQPQHF. This rearrangement joins TRBV18 to TRBJ1-5; 7 bases line up with TRBD1. Germline trimming cut 3 bases from V and 3 bases from J; bases unmatched to any gene: 2. This CDR3 is built from 14 residues. Per the germline V gene, CDR1 is KGHSH and CDR2 is LQKENI.

The chain uses TRBV6-5 and TRBJ1-6, with TRBD1 matching over 10 bases. Germline CDR1 MNHEY, CDR2 SVGAGI. This CDR3 contains 14 residues. The V and J ends lost 4 bases and 6 bases, in that order; junction bases with no gene match: 0. CDR3 DNA: TGTGCCAGCAGTTGGACAGGGGGTAATTCACCCCTCCACTTT. It is translated as CASSWTGGNSPLHF.

This clone was counted once. The chain recombines TRBV18 with TRBJ1-3; D remains ambiguous. The V gene lost 3 bases and the J gene lost 0 bases, with 12 bases spanning the gap. Germline V gene sequence: CDR1 KGHSH, CDR2 LQKENI. The CDR3 runs to 16 residues. The CDR3 sequence is CASSPLDTSSGNTIYF. The CDR3 nucleotides are TGTGCCAGCTCACCGCTTGACACCAGCTCTGGAAACACCATATATTTT.